This TCR beta chain was identified in a study of T cell responses to AZD1222 COVID-19 vaccine (dated by TCRdb to the early 2020s). About the full investigation: A total of 230 to 250 trial participants underwent TCR sequencing, of whom some 200 had received two doses of AZD1222 and some 25 had received two doses of the MenACWY control vaccine. Enrollment into the trials was organized by age into subgroups of 18-55, 56-69 and 70-plus years, and those subgroups contained about 160, 30 and 59 TCR-sequenced participants, respectively.

This sample's time point label indicates: baseline before first vaccination. The treatment or condition label, as the study defines it: meningococcal conjugate vaccine given as trial control. Vaccinee samples were obtained from the UK trials COV001 and COV002, which included a single-blind randomized controlled phase 2/3 trial of AZD1222 (ChAdOx1 nCoV-19) in healthy adults. For TCRbeta chain sequencing, PBMC samples were collected from trial participants at day 0 and at day 28 after the second dose. The CDR3 regions of human TCRbeta chains were analyzed by immunosequencing. The study's own analysis went as follows. Repertoire TCRs were checked for matches against a reference library of SARS-CoV-2-specific TCRs that had been generated using the MIRA antigen-specificity platform. Breadth was defined as the fraction of unique TCRs that were SARS-CoV-2-associated. Depth was defined as the fraction of total T cells that were SARS-CoV-2-associated. Each spike-specific TCR was assigned to its reactive spike region and to a CD4 or CD8 class using the MIRA data. Log10-transformed breadth and depth values were compared by one-way ANOVA with Sidak's multiple comparisons tests. Held by TCRdb, this immuneACCESS table contains in-frame sequences only and omits some clones. Under half of the omission traces to an unresolved V gene where checked; the cause of the rest is unknown. V and J calls plus clone size are reproduced from that table; the DNA served to infer D and trimming. Here the sample has about 110,000 clones; around nine tenths occur a single time. Roughly 3% of the sample goes to the ten largest clones.

A remark on this clone: Its antigen target is currently unknown. Base qualities are not at hand, and no much larger clone is one base apart.

Overall study results and their limits: No day 14 peak-response samples were available, so repertoires were characterized only after the peak T cell response. The vaccine-associated CD4 TCRs covered the entire spike protein, and the dominant responses fell in regions 160-218 and 743-854. Reportedly, close to half of the unique spike-specific TCRs recognized epitopes lying outside the regions that are mutated in the B.1.351 and B.1.1.7 variants. Participants were mostly white British, with more females than males. The authors suggested clonal diversity may have been underestimated. After two AZD1222 doses, both the breadth and the depth of spike-specific TCRs were significantly higher than at day 0 and than in MenACWY recipients. In the small 56-69-year group, the increase in depth fell short of significance, most likely because of low power. Only five to seven AZD1222 recipients were SARS-CoV-2 seropositive at baseline, limiting conclusions about previously exposed vaccinees.

The V and J ends are trimmed by 10 bases and 4 bases, leaving 13 bases between them. CDR1 and CDR2 were assigned from the germline V gene (reference sequence) as LNHDA and SQIVND. The CDR3 runs 12 amino acids, cysteine and phenylalanine included. Left in the record is the CDR3 DNA by itself, 36 bases read in frame from the first base. The material sequenced was peripheral blood, taken on day 0 of MenACWY control vaccination. The clonotype was recovered from an adult in good health. Recombination joined TRBV19 with TRBJ1-2, with the D gene too uncertain to name. CDR3 loop: CATSNGVYGYTF. Read as DNA, the sequence is TGTGCCACCTCGAACGGGGTCTATGGCTACACCTTC.